The present T cell receptor (beta chain) was sequenced within a study of neoadjuvant anti-PD-1 for oral cavity cancer (TCRdb year 2021). For the wider study: Before undergoing curative-intent surgical resection, most patients got three to four biweekly nivolumab doses at 3 mg/kg. Patients without progression received a fourth nivolumab dose around day 43 and underwent definitive surgical resection on days 50-56. Patients with complete response, partial response or stable disease by RECIST 1.1 were defined as responders, whereas patients with progression were defined as non-responders. The parent correlative cohort had about eleven patients and a response rate of roughly 31%.

Of note for this clone: Its antigen is unknown. Base qualities are not provided; no much larger clone lies one nucleotide away.

Study-wide conclusions, independent of this receptor: A higher pretreatment blood Treg/Th17 ratio correlated with both higher pretreatment blood TCRbeta clonality and lower post-treatment tumor TCRbeta clonality. After neoadjuvant nivolumab, T cell clonality (Gini index) in PBMCs was significantly higher in non-responders than in responders. The TCR analyses had only a few patients in each response group, and the authors called for validation in larger cohorts.

For deep sequencing of PBMC libraries, mostly 450 to 600 ng of input genomic DNA was used, and six replicates were run per sample. The immunoSEQ hsTCRbeta kit was used to prepare TCRbeta libraries, following the manufacturer's instructions. An Illumina NovaSeq 6000 S4 flow cell was used to sequence the final libraries, which had first been combined to 3 nM. The authors' analysis ran thus. The immunoSEQ Analyzer handled quality control and preprocessing of the raw data. The analysis was limited to productive rearrangements, and each clonotype was defined by a unique CDR3 amino acid sequence. Repertoire clonality was estimated as the Gini-Simpson index, computed with the R package tcR. Student's t test was used to compare Gini indices, while Pearson correlation assessed associations with tumor size change. Entries here come from immuneACCESS through TCRdb and include only in-frame sequences with V and J called. Some clones fail to appear in such tables; in the studies checked, an unresolved V gene covers under half of the shortfall, and the cause of the remainder is unknown. V, J and clone size are taken as reported in that table, and D and trimming were inferred from the DNA itself. For this sample there are 55,000 to 75,000 clones; about nine tenths appear just once. The biggest ten clones account for less than 3% of the sample.

The CDR3 spans 15 residues, from the cysteine through the phenylalanine. Only the CDR3 region is kept as DNA, spanning 45 bases read in frame from base 1. From a lookup of the germline V gene, CDR1 and CDR2 are SGHTA and FQGTGA. Relative to germline, V is missing 5 bases and J is missing 6 bases, with 11 bases of the junction outside any gene match. The intended sense of this specimen's time point label: after neoadjuvant nivolumab, at surgical resection. The patients had newly diagnosed stage II-IVA oral cavity squamous cell carcinoma and had not received any prior systemic or radiation treatment. Everyone in the cohort had locally advanced, HPV-negative oral cavity squamous cell carcinoma. Peripheral blood mononuclear cells were analyzed directly and were not maintained or expanded in culture. Samples were obtained from a longitudinal correlative study of a single-arm phase II trial of neoadjuvant nivolumab in oral cavity squamous cell carcinoma. Subject-matched pre- and post-treatment PBMCs and tumors from three responders and three non-responders underwent genomic DNA-based TCRbeta sequencing. Peripheral blood mononuclear cells were collected before nivolumab treatment and again after treatment, at the time of surgery. The Maxwell RSC DNA from Cells kit was used to isolate genomic DNA from PBMCs.

This sequence uses TRBV7-3 and TRBJ1-1; 8 middle bases align to TRBD1. Sequencing was performed on PBMCs, taken after nivolumab (anti-PD-1) treatment. The TCR originated in a person aged 35 to 85 with oral cavity squamous cell carcinoma. Here is the DNA: TGTGCCAGCAGCAGGGGGCGGCCAGGGGGCTCTGAAGCTTTCTTT. This translates into CASSRGRPGGSEAFF.